This entry lists 12 T cell receptor beta chains sequenced from one sample in a study of T cells after yellow fever vaccination. TCRdb used MiXCR to reprocess the 5' RACE reads, holding one entry per CDR3 protein. The sample yields a few hundred thousand distinct CDR3 sequences, roughly a sixth seen once. The starting material was PBMCs, obtained less than 6 days after the first yellow fever vaccination. These receptors originate from a man aged 18 to 29 who received the YFV17D yellow fever vaccine.

The chain has TRBV4-1 and TRBJ1-2; no clear D gene. CDR1 is MGHRA and CDR2 is YSYEKL in the germline V gene. Trimming left V 0 bases short and J 4 bases short, with 15 bases between. The CDR3 totals 16 residues. The CDR3 DNA follows: TGCGCCAGCAGCCAAGATGGCGGCAGCCTTGGCTATGGCTACACCTTC. Encoded protein: CASSQDGGSLGYGYTF.

V usage is TRBV10-1 and J usage is TRBJ2-7; D ambiguous. There are 14 residues in the CDR3. V lost 0 bases to trimming and J lost 2 bases, with 8 bases between them. The germline CDR1 and CDR2 sequences are WNHNN and SYGVQD (reference sequence). The DNA of the CDR3 is TGCGCCAGCAGTGAGTCGGCAGCTACCTACGAGCAGTACTTC. Its translation: CASSESAATYEQYF.

This clonotype was seen many times. The V call is TRBV9, the J call TRBJ2-3; either TRBD1 or TRBD2 may fit D (5 bases each). This CDR3 spans 16 amino acids. Trimming removed 4 bases at V and 2 bases at J, with 17 bases between. The germline V gene has CDR1 SGDLS and CDR2 YYNGEE. The CDR3 DNA is TGTGCCAGCAGCAACAACCGGGACGGTTACACAGATACGCAGTATTTT. Translating it yields CASSNNRDGYTDTQYF.

The sample holds a few counts of this clonotype. V is TRBV7-2 and J is TRBJ2-7; D gene ambiguous. This CDR3 spans 15 amino acids. Trimming took off 1 base at V and 2 bases at J, with 12 bases between the two ends. Germline CDR1 reads SGHTA; CDR2 reads FQGNSA. CDR3 DNA: TGTGCCAGCAGCTTAGTTCCCCGTGGCACCTACGAGCAGTACGTC. Encoded protein: CASSLVPRGTYEQYV.

The chain has TRBV11-1 and TRBJ1-6; 9 bases are shared with TRBD1. Germline CDR1 and CDR2: SGHAT and FQDESV (reference sequence). V shed 0 bases and J 0 bases; nucleotides not matched to a gene: 9. This CDR3 spans 20 amino acids. The CDR3 DNA is TGTGCCAGCAGCTTAGCCCCGGGACAGGGAACGAGCTCCTATAATTCACCCCTCCACTTT. Its translation is CASSLAPGQGTSSYNSPLHF.

This clonotype was seen more than once but under ten times. The chain is built from TRBV12-3 or TRBV12-4 and TRBJ2-2; possible D gene TRBD1, 5 bases. V was clipped by 3 bases and J by 7 bases, with 12 bases between them. The length of the CDR3 is 14 residues. The CDR3 coding sequence is TGTGCCAGCAGTTTGCAGGGCGTTGGCGGGGAGCTGTTTTTT. Translation gives CASSLQGVGGELFF.

The chain employs TRBV9 and TRBJ2-3, with 9 nucleotides matching TRBD2. The ends lost 6 bases at V and 2 bases at J; junction bases unmatched: 10. CDR1 and CDR2 from the germline V gene are SGDLS and YYNGEE. This CDR3 has 16 amino acids. Written as DNA, the CDR3 is TGTGCCAGCATCGCGGGGAGCGGGGGGTCCACAGATACGCAGTATTTT. Its protein product is CASIAGSGGSTDTQYF.

The chain employs TRBV4-2 and TRBJ2-5; the match to TRBD2 covers 9 bases. V shed 3 bases, J shed 3 bases, and the junction held 11 bases outside the gene matches. Per germline, CDR1 LGHNA and CDR2 YNFKEQ. The CDR3 is made up of 17 amino acids. The CDR3 coding sequence is TGTGCCAGCAGCCAGGACGCGGGGCTAGCGGGGAAAGAGACCCAGTACTTC. Protein: CASSQDAGLAGKETQYF.

The sample holds a few counts of this clonotype. The J gene is TRBJ2-2, the V gene TRBV6-2 or TRBV6-3, with D unresolved. Trimming cost V 6 bases and J 8 bases, with 4 bases left between them. This CDR3 comprises 10 residues. Germline V gives CDR1 MNHEY, CDR2 SVGEGT. The CDR3 loop reads CASRKGELFF. CDR3 nucleotides: TGTGCCAGCAGGAAGGGGGAGCTGTTTTTT.

The chain carries TRBV20-1 and TRBJ1-3; D is possibly TRBD1 (5 bases). V lost 0 bases, J lost 2 bases, and 11 bases lay in between. The CDR3 covers 15 residues. Germline CDR1 reads DFQATT; CDR2 reads SNEGSKA (reference sequence). The CDR3 is CSARDWGSPGNTIYF. CDR3 nucleotide sequence: TGCAGTGCTAGAGATTGGGGCAGCCCTGGAAACACCATATATTTT.

A few counts support this clonotype. The rearrangement uses TRBV7-9 and TRBJ1-2; D ambiguous. Trimming pared 7 bases from V and 3 bases from J, leaving 21 bases between. Germline lookup yields CDR1 SEHNR and CDR2 FQNEAQ (reference sequence). The CDR3 runs 16 residues. CDR3 in amino acids: CASTSFTAQYDYGYTF. DNA for the CDR3: TGTGCCAGCACCTCTTTTACCGCCCAGTATGACTATGGCTACACCTTC.

The rearrangement joins TRBV6-5 to TRBJ2-5; no firm D call. V shed 4 bases and J shed 0 bases, with 9 bases lying between them. CDR3 length: 14 residues. The germline CDR1 and CDR2 sequences are MNHEY and SVGAGI. In DNA form, the CDR3 reads TGTGCCAGCAGTTCCGGCCTCCACCAAGAGACCCAGTACTTC. It codes for CASSSGLHQETQYF.